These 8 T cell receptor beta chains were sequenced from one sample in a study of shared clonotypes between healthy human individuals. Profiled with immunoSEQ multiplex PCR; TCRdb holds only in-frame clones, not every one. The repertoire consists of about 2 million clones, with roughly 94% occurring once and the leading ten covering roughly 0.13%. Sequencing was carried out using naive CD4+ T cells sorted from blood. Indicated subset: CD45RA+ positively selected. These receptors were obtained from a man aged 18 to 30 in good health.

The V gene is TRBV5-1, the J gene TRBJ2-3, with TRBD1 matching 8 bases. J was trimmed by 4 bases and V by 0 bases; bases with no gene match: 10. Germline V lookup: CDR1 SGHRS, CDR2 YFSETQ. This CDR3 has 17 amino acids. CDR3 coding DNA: TGCGCCAGCAGCTTGGCCTTTGGCAGGGGGCTGGCAGATACGCAGTATTTT. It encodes CASSLAFGRGLADTQYF.

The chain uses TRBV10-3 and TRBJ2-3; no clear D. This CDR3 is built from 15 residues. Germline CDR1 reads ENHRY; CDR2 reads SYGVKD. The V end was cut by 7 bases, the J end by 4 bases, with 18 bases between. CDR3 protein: CAIKGQGGHSDTQYF. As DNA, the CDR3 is TGTGCCATCAAAGGCCAAGGTGGGCATTCAGATACGCAGTATTTT.

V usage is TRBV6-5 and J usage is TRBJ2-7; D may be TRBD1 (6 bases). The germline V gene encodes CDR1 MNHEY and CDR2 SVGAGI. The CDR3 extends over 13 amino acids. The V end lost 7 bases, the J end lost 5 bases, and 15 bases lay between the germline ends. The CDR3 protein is CASKRSGANEQYF. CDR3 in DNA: TGTGCCAGCAAGCGGTCAGGGGCTAACGAGCAGTACTTC.

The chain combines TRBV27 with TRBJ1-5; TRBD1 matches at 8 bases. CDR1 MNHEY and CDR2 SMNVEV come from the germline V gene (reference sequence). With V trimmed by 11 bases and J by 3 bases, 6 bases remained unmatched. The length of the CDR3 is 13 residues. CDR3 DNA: TGTGCCTGGAGGACAGGGTTCAATCAGCCCCAGCATTTT. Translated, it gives CAWRTGFNQPQHF.

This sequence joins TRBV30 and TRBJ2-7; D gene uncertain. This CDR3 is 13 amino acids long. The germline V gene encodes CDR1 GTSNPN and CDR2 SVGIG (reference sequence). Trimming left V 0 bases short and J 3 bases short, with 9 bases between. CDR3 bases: TGTGCCTGGAGTGTCTACCAGAGCTACGAGCAGTACTTC. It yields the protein CAWSVYQSYEQYF.

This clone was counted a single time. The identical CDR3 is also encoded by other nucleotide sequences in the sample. CDR3 loop: CASSFRGGYGYTF. The CDR3 DNA follows: TGTGCCAGCAGTTTCAGGGGAGGATATGGCTACACCTTC. J is TRBJ1-2 and V is TRBV27; D is possibly TRBD1 (6 bases). The CDR3 has 13 residues. From germline, CDR1 is MNHEY and CDR2 SMNVEV (reference sequence). The V end lost 3 bases, the J end lost 5 bases, and 10 bases lay between the germline ends.

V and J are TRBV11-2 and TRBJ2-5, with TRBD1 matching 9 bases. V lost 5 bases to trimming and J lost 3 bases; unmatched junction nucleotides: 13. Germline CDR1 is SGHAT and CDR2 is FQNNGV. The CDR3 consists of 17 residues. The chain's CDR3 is CASSDGGTGLGEETQYF. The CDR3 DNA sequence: TGTGCCAGCAGCGATGGGGGGACAGGGTTAGGAGAAGAGACCCAGTACTTC.

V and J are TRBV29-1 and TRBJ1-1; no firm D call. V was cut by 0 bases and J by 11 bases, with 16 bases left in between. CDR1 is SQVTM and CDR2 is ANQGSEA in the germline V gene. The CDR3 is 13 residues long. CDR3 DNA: TGCAGCGTTGAAGATTTAGGCAGGTCGGTTGCTTTCTTT. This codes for CSVEDLGRSVAFF.